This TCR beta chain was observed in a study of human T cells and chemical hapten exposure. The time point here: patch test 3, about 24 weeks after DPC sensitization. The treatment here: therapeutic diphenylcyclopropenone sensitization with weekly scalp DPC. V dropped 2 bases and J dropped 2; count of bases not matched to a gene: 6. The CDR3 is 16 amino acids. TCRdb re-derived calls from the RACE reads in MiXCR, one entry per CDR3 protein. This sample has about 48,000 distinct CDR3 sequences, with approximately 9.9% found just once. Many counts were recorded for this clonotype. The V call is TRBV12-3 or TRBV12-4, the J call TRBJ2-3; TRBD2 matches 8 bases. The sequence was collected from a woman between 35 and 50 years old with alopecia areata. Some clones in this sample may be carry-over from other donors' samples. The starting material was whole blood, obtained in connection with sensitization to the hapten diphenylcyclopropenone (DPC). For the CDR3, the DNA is TGTGCCAGCAGTTTAACGGCGGGGGGATCCACAGATACGCAGTATTTT. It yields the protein CASSLTAGGSTDTQYF.